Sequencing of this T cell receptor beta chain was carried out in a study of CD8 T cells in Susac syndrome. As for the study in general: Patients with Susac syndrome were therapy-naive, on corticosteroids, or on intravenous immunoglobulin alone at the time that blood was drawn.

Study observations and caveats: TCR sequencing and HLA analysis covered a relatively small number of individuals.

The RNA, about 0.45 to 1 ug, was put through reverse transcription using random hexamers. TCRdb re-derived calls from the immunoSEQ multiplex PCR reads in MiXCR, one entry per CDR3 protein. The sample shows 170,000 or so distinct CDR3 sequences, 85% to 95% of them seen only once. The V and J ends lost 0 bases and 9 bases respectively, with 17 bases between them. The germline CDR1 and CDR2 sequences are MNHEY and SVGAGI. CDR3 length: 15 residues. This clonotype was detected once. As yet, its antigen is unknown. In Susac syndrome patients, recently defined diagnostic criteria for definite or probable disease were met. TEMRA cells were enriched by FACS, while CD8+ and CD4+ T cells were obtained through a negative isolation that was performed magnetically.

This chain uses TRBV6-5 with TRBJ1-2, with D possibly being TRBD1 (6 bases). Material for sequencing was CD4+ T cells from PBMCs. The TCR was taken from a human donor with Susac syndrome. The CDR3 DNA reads TGTGCCAGCAGTTACTCGAGAGTACAGGGAAACAGCTACACCTTC. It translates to CASSYSRVQGNSYTF.